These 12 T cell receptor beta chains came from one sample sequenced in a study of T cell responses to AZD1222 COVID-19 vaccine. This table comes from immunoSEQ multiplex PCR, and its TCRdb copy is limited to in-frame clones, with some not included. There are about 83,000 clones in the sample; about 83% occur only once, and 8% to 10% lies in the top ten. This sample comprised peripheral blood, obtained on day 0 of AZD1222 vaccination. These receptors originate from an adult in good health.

The CDR3 region is CASSPEGQGGDTQYF. DNA for the CDR3: TGCGCCAGCAGCCCCGAGGGACAGGGGGGAGATACGCAGTATTTT. This sequence joins TRBV5-1 and TRBJ2-3, with 11 positions matching TRBD1. Trimming removed 4 bases from V and 5 bases from J; junction bases left unmatched: 6. CDR3 length equals 15 residues. Looked up from germline, CDR1 is SGHRS and CDR2 is YFSETQ.

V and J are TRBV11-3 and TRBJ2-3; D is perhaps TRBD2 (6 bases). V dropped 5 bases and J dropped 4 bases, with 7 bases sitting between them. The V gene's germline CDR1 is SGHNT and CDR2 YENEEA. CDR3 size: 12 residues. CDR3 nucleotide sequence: TGTGCCAGCAGCCCGGGAGCAGATACGCAGTATTTT. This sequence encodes CASSPGADTQYF.

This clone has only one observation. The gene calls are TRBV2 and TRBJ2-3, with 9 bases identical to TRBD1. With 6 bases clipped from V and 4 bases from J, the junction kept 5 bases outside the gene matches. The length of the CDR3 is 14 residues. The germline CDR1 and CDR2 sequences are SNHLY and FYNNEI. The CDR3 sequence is CASRRGQGPDTQYF. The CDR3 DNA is TGTGCCAGCAGGAGGGGACAGGGACCAGATACGCAGTATTTT.

The CDR3 nucleotides are TGTGCCACGCGACGGGGACAGGGTAGCTCCTATAATTCACCCCTCCACTTT. It translates to CATRRGQGSSYNSPLHF. The chain carries TRBV15 and TRBJ1-6; 9 positions agree with TRBD1. With 9 bases clipped from V and 0 bases from J, the junction kept 9 bases outside the gene matches. Germline V lookup: CDR1 LNHNV, CDR2 YYDKDF (reference sequence). The CDR3 has 17 amino acids.

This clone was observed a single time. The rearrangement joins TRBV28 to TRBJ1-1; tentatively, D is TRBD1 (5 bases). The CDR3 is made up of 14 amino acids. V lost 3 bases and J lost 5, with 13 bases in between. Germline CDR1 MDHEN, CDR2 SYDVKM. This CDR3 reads CASSFPREETEAFF. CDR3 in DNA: TGTGCCAGCAGTTTCCCCAGGGAGGAGACTGAAGCTTTCTTT.

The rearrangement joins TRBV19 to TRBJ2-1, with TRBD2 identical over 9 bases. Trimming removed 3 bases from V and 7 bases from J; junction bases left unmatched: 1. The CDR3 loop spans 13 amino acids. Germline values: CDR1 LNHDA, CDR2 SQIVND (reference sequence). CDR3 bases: TGTGCCAGTAGTATCGGACTAGCGAATGAGCAGTTCTTC. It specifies CASSIGLANEQFF.

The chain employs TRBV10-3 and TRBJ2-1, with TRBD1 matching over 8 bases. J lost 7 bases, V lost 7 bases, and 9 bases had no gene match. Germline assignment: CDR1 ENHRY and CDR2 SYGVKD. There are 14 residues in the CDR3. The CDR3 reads CAINGQGSMNEQFF. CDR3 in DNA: TGTGCCATCAATGGACAGGGCTCGATGAATGAGCAGTTCTTC.

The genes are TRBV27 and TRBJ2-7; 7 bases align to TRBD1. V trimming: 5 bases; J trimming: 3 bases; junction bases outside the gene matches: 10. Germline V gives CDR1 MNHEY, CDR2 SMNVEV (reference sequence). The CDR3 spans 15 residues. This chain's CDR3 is CASSETGAGFYEQYF. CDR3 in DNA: TGTGCCAGCAGTGAAACAGGGGCGGGTTTCTACGAGCAGTACTTC.

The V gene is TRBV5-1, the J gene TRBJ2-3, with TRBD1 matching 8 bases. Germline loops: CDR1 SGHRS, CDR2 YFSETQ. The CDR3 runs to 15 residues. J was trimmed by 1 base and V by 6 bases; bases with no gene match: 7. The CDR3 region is CASTQGAAGTDTQYF. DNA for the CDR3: TGCGCCAGCACCCAGGGGGCGGCAGGCACAGATACGCAGTATTTT.

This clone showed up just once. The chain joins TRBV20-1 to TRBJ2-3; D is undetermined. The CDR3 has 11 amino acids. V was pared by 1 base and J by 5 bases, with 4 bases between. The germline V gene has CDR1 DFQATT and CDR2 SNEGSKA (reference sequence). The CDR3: CSARVEDTQYF. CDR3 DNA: TGCAGTGCTAGAGTAGAAGATACGCAGTATTTT.

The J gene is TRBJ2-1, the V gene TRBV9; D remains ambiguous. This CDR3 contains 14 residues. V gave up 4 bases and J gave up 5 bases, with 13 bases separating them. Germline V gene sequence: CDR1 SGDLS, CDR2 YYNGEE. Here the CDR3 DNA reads TGTGCCAGCAGCCAGTGGGCGGTCGACAATGAGCAGTTCTTC. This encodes CASSQWAVDNEQFF.

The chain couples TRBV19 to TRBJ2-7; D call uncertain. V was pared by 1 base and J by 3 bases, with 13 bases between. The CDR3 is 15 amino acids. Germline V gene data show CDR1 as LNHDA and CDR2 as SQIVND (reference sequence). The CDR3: CASSIAGYAIYEQYF. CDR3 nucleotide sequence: TGTGCCAGTAGTATAGCAGGTTATGCCATCTACGAGCAGTACTTC.